One TCR beta chain is described in this entry. This sample was included in a study of CD8 T cells in Susac syndrome. RNA was extracted with the RNeasy kit, and a quantity of about 0.45 to 1 ug was reverse transcribed using random hexamers. A multiplex approach, immunoSEQ multiplex PCR, amplified TCR beta CDR3 across 54 Vbeta and 13 Jbeta. A single record per CDR3 protein comes from TCRdb applying MiXCR to the immunoSEQ multiplex PCR reads. Counted here are around 180,000 distinct CDR3 sequences, approximately 96% occurring once; the ten biggest clones make up 0.093%. CDR1 is DFQATT, CDR2 SNEGSKA, per germline (reference sequence). The V and J ends lost 6 bases and 2 bases respectively, with 13 bases between them. The CDR3 consists of 13 residues.

The sample taken for sequencing was CD4+ T cells from PBMCs. The rearrangement joins TRBV20-1 to TRBJ2-5, with D possibly TRBD1 on 6 matching bases. This TCR came from a human donor with multiple sclerosis. CDR3 protein: CSASLQGQETQYF. CDR3 DNA sequence: TGCAGTGCCTCACTACAGGGACAAGAGACCCAGTACTTC.